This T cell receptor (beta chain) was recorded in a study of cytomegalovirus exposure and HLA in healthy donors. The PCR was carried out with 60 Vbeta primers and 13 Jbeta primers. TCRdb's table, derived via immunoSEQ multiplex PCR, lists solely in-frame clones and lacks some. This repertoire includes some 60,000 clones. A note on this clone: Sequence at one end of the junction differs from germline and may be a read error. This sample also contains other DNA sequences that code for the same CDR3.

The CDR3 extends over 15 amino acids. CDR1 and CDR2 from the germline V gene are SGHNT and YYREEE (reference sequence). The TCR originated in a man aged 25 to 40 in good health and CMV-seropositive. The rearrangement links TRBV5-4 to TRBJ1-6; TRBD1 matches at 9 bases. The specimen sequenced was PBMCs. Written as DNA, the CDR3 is TGTGCCAGCAGCTCCGGACAGGGGAATAATTCACCCCTACACTTT. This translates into CASSSGQGNNSPLHF.